The clone carrying this T cell receptor (beta chain) occurred many times. Its antigen is as yet unknown. The data were taken from a study of T cells in Graves' hyperthyroidism and ophthalmopathy. Predating any ophthalmopathy symptoms, the blood sample was taken at first hyperthyroidism diagnosis. Points from the study as a whole: Appearing also in blood were most of the thyroid clonotypes expanded above 0.001.

Germline V gives CDR1 MNHNS, CDR2 SASEGT. This CDR3 has 13 residues. V lost 6 bases and J lost 3; bases outside the gene matches: 3. The investigators amplified TCR beta CDR3 regions from RNA transcripts. HTBI primers were the set used in a first-round RT-PCR of the TCR CDR3. A single record per CDR3 protein comes from TCRdb applying MiXCR to the multiplex PCR reads. The sample contains roughly 380,000 distinct CDR3 sequences, roughly 13% of which appear only once. This receptor was identified in a man between 25 and 39 years old with Graves' hyperthyroidism that later progressed to Graves' ophthalmopathy. Input material: blood. The V and J genes are TRBV6-1 and TRBJ2-7; 9 bases are shared with TRBD2. CDR3 in amino acids: CASRAGGLYEQYF. Written as DNA, the CDR3 is TGTGCCAGCAGAGCGGGGGGCCTCTACGAGCAGTACTTC.